The entry below gives a single T cell receptor (beta chain) sequence along with its context. Antigen: not known. The CDR3 length is 14 residues. The V gene lost 3 bases and the J gene lost 3 bases, with 9 bases spanning the gap. The germline gives CDR1 LNHDA, CDR2 SQIVND (reference sequence). The PCR made use of 60 Vbeta and 13 Jbeta primers. Sequencing used immunoSEQ multiplex PCR; TCRdb keeps in-frame clones, though not all of them. The sample lists about 140,000 clones; more than 75% were seen once. This record belongs to a study of cytomegalovirus exposure and HLA in healthy donors. Study-level points and caveats: Listed as cytomegalovirus-associated were 150 to 200 TCR beta chains.

The sequence was collected from a female donor in good health and CMV-seronegative. The chain has TRBV19 and TRBJ1-5; D gene ambiguous. Material for sequencing was PBMCs. The DNA for the CDR3 is TGTGCCAGTAGTATGGCCGGGTACAATCAGCCCCAGCATTTT. Protein: CASSMAGYNQPQHF. Full variable domain (rest looked up from reference TRBV19 and TRBJ1-5): DGGITQSPKYLFRKEGQNVTLSCEQNLNHDAMYWYRQDPGQGLRLIYYSQIVNDFQKGDIAEGYSVSREKKESFPLTVTSAQKNPTAFYLCASSMAGYNQPQHFGDGTRLSIL.